The 16 T cell receptor beta chains in this list originate from one sample, sequenced in a study of blood T cells in healthy people across ages. Primed by a sample-barcoded 5' primer and a J-beta primer mix, a second PCR proceeded for 7 to 11 cycles. One entry per CDR3 protein, called by TCRdb with MiXCR from the 5' RACE reads. This sample yields approximately 800,000 distinct CDR3 sequences, of which 20% to 30% are seen a single time; 3% belongs to the top ten. A further study also used this sample, focusing on T cells of mothers and their children.

The sequenced sample was blood. All receptors derive from a boy aged 5-17 years in good health.

There are a few counts of this clonotype. V usage is TRBV3-1 and J usage is TRBJ1-4; 7 bases are shared with TRBD1. Germline V CDR1 and CDR2: LGHDT, YNNKEL (reference sequence). V shed 5 bases, J shed 6 bases, and the junction held 9 bases outside the gene matches. The CDR3 runs 15 residues. The CDR3 spells CASSAGGMEDEKLFF. The CDR3 region has the DNA TGTGCCAGCAGCGCAGGGGGGATGGAGGATGAAAAACTGTTTTTT.

In this sample, this clonotype turned up a few times. This rearrangement joins TRBV12-5 to TRBJ2-4; no clear D. In germline, CDR1 is LGHNT, CDR2 FRNRAP. This CDR3 region has 15 residues. Between the trimmed V and J ends, which lost 6 bases and 0 bases, there was a span of 12 bases. Here the CDR3 DNA reads TGTGCTAGTGGGTCGGCGGAATTAGCCAAAAACATTCAGTACTTC. Translating it yields CASGSAELAKNIQYF. Variable domain in full (rest from reference TRBV12-5 and TRBJ2-4): DARVTQTPRHKVTEMGQEVTMRCQPILGHNTVFWYRQTMMQGLELLAYFRNRAPLDDSGMPKDRFSAEMPDATLATLKIQPSEPRDSAVYFCASGSAELAKNIQYFGAGTRLSVL.

The table lists this clonotype with many counts. This chain uses TRBV6-5 with TRBJ2-2; 9 bases are a match to TRBD1. The V gene's germline CDR1 is MNHEY and CDR2 SVGAGI. This CDR3 has 18 amino acids. V trimming: 4 bases; J trimming: 5 bases; junction bases outside the gene matches: 14. The chain's CDR3 is CASSFSSEGGQGTGELFF. The CDR3 nucleotides are TGTGCCAGCAGTTTTTCCTCCGAAGGGGGACAGGGTACCGGGGAGCTGTTTTTT.

This rearrangement joins TRBV5-1 to TRBJ2-5, with a possible D match to TRBD1 (5 bases). The CDR3 totals 15 residues. V lost 3 bases and J 0 bases, leaving 12 bases between the germline ends. Germline values: CDR1 SGHRS, CDR2 YFSETQ. The CDR3 is CASSWEKGYQETQYF. CDR3 coding DNA: TGCGCCAGCAGCTGGGAAAAGGGGTACCAAGAGACCCAGTACTTC.

The sample holds a few counts of this clonotype. This chain links TRBV7-6 with TRBJ2-2; 10 bases are shared with TRBD2. The length of the CDR3 is 16 residues. CDR1 SGHVS and CDR2 FNYEAQ come from the germline V gene. V was pared by 5 bases and J by 1 base, with 4 bases of the junction left unmatched. The CDR3 sequence is CASSPRTSGNTGELFF. Here the CDR3 DNA reads TGTGCCAGCAGCCCCCGGACTAGCGGGAACACCGGGGAGCTGTTTTTT.

This clonotype was found a few times. The V gene is TRBV7-9, the J gene TRBJ2-2; the D is unclear. V lost 4 bases and J lost 7, with 7 bases in between. This CDR3 is 12 amino acids long. The germline V gene encodes CDR1 SEHNR and CDR2 FQNEAQ (reference sequence). The CDR3 here is CASSSQGGELFF. Here the CDR3 DNA reads TGTGCCAGCAGCTCCCAAGGCGGGGAGCTGTTTTTT.

This rearrangement joins TRBV7-2 to TRBJ2-4; D might be TRBD1 (6 bases). This CDR3 has 15 amino acids. Looked up from germline, CDR1 is SGHTA and CDR2 is FQGNSA. Trimming cost V 0 bases and J 9 bases, with 15 bases left between them. CDR3 amino acids: CASSLAWGQLTIQYF. In nucleotides, the CDR3 is TGTGCCAGCAGCTTAGCCTGGGGACAACTAACCATTCAGTACTTC.

The J gene is TRBJ2-1, the V gene TRBV20-1, with 15 bases fitting TRBD2. The J segment lost 4 bases and the V segment lost 4 bases, leaving 2 bases of the junction unmatched. Germline V gives CDR1 DFQATT, CDR2 SNEGSKA (reference sequence). The CDR3 length is 15 residues. The CDR3 region is CSATGTSGGYNEQFF. In DNA, the CDR3 is TGCAGTGCTACGGGGACTAGCGGGGGGTACAATGAGCAGTTCTTC.

The rearrangement joins TRBV20-1 to TRBJ1-4; no firm D call. The CDR3 covers 16 residues. Germline CDR1 reads DFQATT; CDR2 reads SNEGSKA (reference sequence). Trimming left V 0 bases short and J 0 bases short, with 11 bases between. This CDR3 is CSARDPRDSTNEKLFF. The CDR3 DNA is TGCAGTGCTAGAGATCCCCGGGATTCAACTAATGAAAAACTGTTTTTT.

This clonotype turned up a few times. The chain combines TRBV12-5 with TRBJ1-1; 11 nucleotides agree with TRBD1. V lost 1 base and J lost 3; bases outside the gene matches: 7. The length of the CDR3 is 17 residues. Germline values: CDR1 LGHNT, CDR2 FRNRAP. DNA for the CDR3: TGTGCTAGTGGTTTGGCGTTTTTGGGACAGGGGGACACTGAAGCTTTCTTT. Residues: CASGLAFLGQGDTEAFF.

This clonotype was observed a few times. The J gene is TRBJ2-3, the V gene TRBV4-3; the match to TRBD2 covers 8 bases. Unmatched junction bases numbered 12, after V lost 2 bases and J lost 2 bases. There are 18 residues in the CDR3. CDR1 is LGHNA and CDR2 is YSLEER in the germline V gene. In nucleotides, the CDR3 is TGCGCCAGCAGCCAACAACCGGCTAGCGGGTTTTCCACAGATACGCAGTATTTT. Protein product: CASSQQPASGFSTDTQYF.

This clonotype was picked up a small number of times. The rearrangement links TRBV6-6 to TRBJ1-1, with 7 nucleotides matching TRBD1. V was pared by 2 bases and J by 4 bases, with 10 bases of the junction left unmatched. From germline, CDR1 is MNHNY and CDR2 SVGAGI (reference sequence). This CDR3 has 16 amino acids. The CDR3 sequence: CASSYTTGAGITEAFF. CDR3 nucleotide sequence: TGTGCCAGCAGTTACACTACAGGGGCCGGGATCACTGAAGCTTTCTTT.

Written as DNA, the CDR3 is TGTGCCAGCAGCCCGGAGTCCCTCTCCTATAATTCACCCCTCCACTTT. Amino acid sequence: CASSPESLSYNSPLHF. This chain uses TRBV9 with TRBJ1-6, with D uncertain. Trimming took off 4 bases at V and 0 bases at J, with 11 bases between the two ends. The CDR3 runs 16 residues. Germline V gene sequence: CDR1 SGDLS, CDR2 YYNGEE.

The genes are TRBV11-2 and TRBJ2-1; D unresolved. V was shortened by 4 bases and J by 1 base, with 5 bases between the two germline ends. The germline gives CDR1 SGHAT, CDR2 FQNNGV. This CDR3 has 13 amino acids. CDR3 sequence reads: CASSWVSYNEQFF. The CDR3 region has the DNA TGTGCCAGCAGCTGGGTGTCCTACAATGAGCAGTTCTTC.

This clonotype was counted between two and nine times. V usage is TRBV7-9 and J usage is TRBJ2-5, with 8 bases lining up with TRBD2. The J call may be faulty, since TRBJ2-1 better matches the DNA end. Germline V lookup: CDR1 SEHNR, CDR2 FQNEAQ (reference sequence). This CDR3 spans 16 amino acids. CDR3 region: CASSPHGAGEYNEQFF. DNA of the CDR3: TGTGCCAGCAGCCCCCACGGAGCGGGGGAATACAATGAGCAGTTCTTC.

Concerning this clonotype: One junction end does not reproduce the germline sequence, and a read error may be involved. The V and J genes are TRBV9 and TRBJ2-2; 8 bases fit TRBD1. In germline, CDR1 is SGDLS, CDR2 YYNGEE. The CDR3 consists of 18 residues. The DNA of the CDR3 is TGCGCCAGCAGCCCCAGACCCCACACGGACAGGGCGGGCGGGGAGCTGTTTTTT. This encodes CASSPRPHTDRAGGELFF. Variable domain in full (rest from reference TRBV9 and TRBJ2-2): DSGVTQTPKHLITATGQRVTLRCSPRSGDLSVYWYQQSLDQGLQFLIQYYNGEERAKGNILERFSAQQFPDLHSELNLSSLELGDSALYFCASSPRPHTDRAGGELFFGEGSRLTVL.